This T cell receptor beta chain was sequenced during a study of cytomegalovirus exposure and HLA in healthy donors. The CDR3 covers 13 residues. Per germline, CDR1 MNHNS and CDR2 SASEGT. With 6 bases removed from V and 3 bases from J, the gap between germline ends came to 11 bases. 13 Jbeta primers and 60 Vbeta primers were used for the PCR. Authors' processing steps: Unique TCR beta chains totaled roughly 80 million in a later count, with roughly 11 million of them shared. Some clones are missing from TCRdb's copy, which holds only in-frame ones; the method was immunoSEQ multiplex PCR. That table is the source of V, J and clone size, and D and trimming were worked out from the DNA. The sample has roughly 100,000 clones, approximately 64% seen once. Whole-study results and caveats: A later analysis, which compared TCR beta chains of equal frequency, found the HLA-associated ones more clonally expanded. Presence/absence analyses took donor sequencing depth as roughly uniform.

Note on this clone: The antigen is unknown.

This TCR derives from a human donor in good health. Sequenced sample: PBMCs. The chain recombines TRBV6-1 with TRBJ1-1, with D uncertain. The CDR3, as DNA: TGTGCCAGCAGCTCCCGACGGGACACTGAAGCTTTCTTT. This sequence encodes CASSSRRDTEAFF.